The 6 T cell receptor beta chains below all came from one sample that was sequenced in a study of read filtering for tumor transcriptome and immune sequencing. Molecular barcoded adaptors covering alpha/delta and beta/gamma chains were used on about 0.4 ug RNA. TCRdb fed the reads into MiXCR, producing one record per CDR3 protein. The table shows under 60,000 distinct CDR3 sequences, with approximately 18% occurring only once. The sequenced material came from a population of CD138-negative cells sorted from bone marrow. These receptors all stem from a donor at least 40 years old with multiple myeloma.

Relative to its sample, this clonotype is medium-sized. V is TRBV29-1 and J is TRBJ1-1; D is perhaps TRBD1 (5 bases). CDR1 SQVTM and CDR2 ANQGSEA come from the germline V gene. V was shortened by 4 bases and J by 3 bases, with 12 bases between the two germline ends. The length of the CDR3 is 13 residues. CDR3 sequence: CSVVIGGYTEAFF. The CDR3 nucleotides are TGCAGCGTTGTGATCGGGGGTTACACTGAAGCTTTCTTT.

This clonotype showed up just a few times. V is TRBV19 and J is TRBJ2-1; TRBD2 aligns across 8 bases. This CDR3 comprises 17 residues. The ends lost 3 bases at V and 6 bases at J; junction bases unmatched: 13. Per the germline V gene, CDR1 is LNHDA and CDR2 is SQIVND (reference sequence). For the CDR3, the DNA is TGTGCCAGTAGTATCGGGCCAGCAGCGGGAGCTTTCAATGAGCAGTTCTTC. It specifies CASSIGPAAGAFNEQFF.

This clonotype counts as medium-sized. This chain joins TRBV7-9 and TRBJ2-6; tentatively, D is TRBD2 (5 bases). There are 14 residues in the CDR3. Germline-derived CDR1 and CDR2 are SEHNR and FQNEAQ (reference sequence). V shed 9 bases and J shed 7 bases, with 16 bases lying between them. The CDR3 sequence is CASGEGWLANVLTF. In nucleotides, the CDR3 is TGTGCCAGTGGCGAGGGTTGGTTAGCCAACGTCCTGACTTTC.

About this clonotype itself: A read error may produce the germline difference seen at one junction end. V usage is TRBV12-3 or TRBV12-4 and J usage is TRBJ2-1; tentatively, D is TRBD2 (7 bases). The length of the CDR3 is 14 residues. CDR3 protein: CARSSRGGYNEQFF. The DNA of the CDR3 is TGTGCCAGGAGTTCAAGGGGGGGGTACAATGAGCAGTTCTTC.

This clonotype was recorded many times. This sequence joins TRBV24-1 and TRBJ2-2, with D possibly matching TRBD1 (5 bases). CDR1 and CDR2 (germline): KGHDR, SFDVKD. This CDR3 is built from 15 residues. V dropped 5 bases and J dropped 4 bases, with 13 bases sitting between them. The CDR3 spells CATSVTTESTGELFF. The CDR3 bases are TGTGCCACCAGTGTCACGACAGAATCCACCGGGGAGCTGTTTTTT.

This clonotype has more than one count but fewer than ten. The chain joins TRBV5-4 to TRBJ2-7; D might be TRBD2 (6 bases). Trimming stripped 1 base from V and 2 bases from J, with 10 bases between. The CDR3 runs 14 residues. Looked up from germline, CDR1 is SGHNT and CDR2 is YYREEE (reference sequence). In DNA, the CDR3 is TGTGCCAGCAGCTTGATCGGAGGGGCCTACGAGCAGTACTTC. As protein: CASSLIGGAYEQYF.